A single sample is the source of the 14 T cell receptor beta chains below, sequenced in a study of T cell repertoires in cytomegalovirus infection. TCRdb re-analysed the reads in MiXCR, keeping a single row per CDR3 protein. This table holds some 800,000 distinct CDR3 sequences, over 25% found once. These TCRs are of unknown antigen specificity. This sample comprised cultured CD8+ T cells from PBMCs, obtained from culture after CMV antigen stimulation. The receptor source for this set is a human donor in good health (CMV status not recorded). Some clones in this sample may be carry-over from other donors' samples.

In this sample, this clonotype turned up a few times. The genes are TRBV7-9 and TRBJ1-2; tentatively, D is TRBD1 (5 bases). Deletions cut 3 bases from V and 3 bases from J, with 11 bases between. This CDR3 has 14 amino acids. The germline V gene encodes CDR1 SEHNR and CDR2 FQNEAQ (reference sequence). The CDR3 loop is CASSFDGGDYGYTF. The CDR3 nucleotides read TGTGCCAGCAGCTTTGATGGGGGTGACTATGGCTACACCTTC.

This chain uses TRBV14 with TRBJ2-5; D unclear. Germline loops: CDR1 SGHDN, CDR2 FVKESK. The germline V and J ends were trimmed by 0 bases and 6 bases, with 2 bases remaining between them. The CDR3 totals 11 residues. CDR3 protein: CASSQEQTQYF. CDR3 bases: TGTGCCAGCAGCCAAGAGCAGACCCAGTACTTC.

A few counts support this clonotype. The chain joins TRBV7-9 to TRBJ2-3; 8 positions match TRBD1. V lost 5 bases to trimming and J lost 3 bases; unmatched junction nucleotides: 7. The germline V gene has CDR1 SEHNR and CDR2 FQNEAQ (reference sequence). The CDR3 length is 15 residues. This CDR3 reads CASSGTGRETDTQYF. CDR3 in DNA: TGTGCCAGCAGCGGGACAGGTCGCGAGACAGATACGCAGTATTTT. Looking up the rest from reference TRBV7-9 and TRBJ2-3 gives the full variable domain: DTGVSQNPRHKITKRGQNVTFRCDPISEHNRLYWYRQTLGQGPEFLTYFQNEAQLEKSRLLSDRFSAERPKGSFSTLEIQRTEQGDSAMYLCASSGTGRETDTQYFGPGTRLTVL.

The rearrangement joins TRBV7-6 to TRBJ1-1; D remains unclear. Germline V CDR1 and CDR2: SGHVS, FNYEAQ. Trimming stripped 0 bases from V and 7 bases from J, with 6 bases between. This CDR3 is 12 amino acids long. Here the CDR3 DNA reads TGTGCCAGCAGCTTAGCAGAGGATGAAGCTTTCTTT. Encoded protein: CASSLAEDEAFF.

This chain links TRBV7-9 with TRBJ2-1; the D is unclear. This CDR3 contains 18 residues. V dropped 5 bases and J dropped 6 bases, with 26 bases sitting between them. CDR1 is SEHNR and CDR2 is FQNEAQ in the germline V gene (reference sequence). CDR3 coding DNA: TGTGCCAGCAGCCGACGATCGACGGGTAGGTTCTTCTCCAATGAGCAGTTCTTC. This sequence encodes CASSRRSTGRFFSNEQFF.

The J gene is TRBJ2-3, the V gene TRBV27; 7 bases are shared with TRBD1. Germline trimming cut 4 bases from V and 0 bases from J; bases unmatched to any gene: 4. Per germline, CDR1 MNHEY and CDR2 SMNVEV (reference sequence). There are 15 residues in the CDR3. In DNA form, the CDR3 reads TGTGCCAGCAGTTGGGACAGCACTAGCACAGATACGCAGTATTTT. Protein: CASSWDSTSTDTQYF.

The sample holds a few counts of this clonotype. The chain has TRBV7-8 and TRBJ1-2; TRBD1 agrees at 7 bases. V lost 1 base, J lost 8 bases, and 7 bases stayed unmatched. CDR3 length equals 14 residues. Germline V gives CDR1 SGHVS, CDR2 FQNEAQ. The CDR3 here is CASSLGTGSGGYTF. CDR3 bases: TGTGCCAGCAGCTTAGGGACAGGATCGGGCGGCTACACCTTC.

About this clonotype: An end of the junction does not agree with germline; a read error may underlie this. The rearrangement uses TRBV7-6 and TRBJ2-5; 10 bases are a match to TRBD2. CDR3 length equals 14 residues. Looked up from germline, CDR1 is SGHVS and CDR2 is FNYEAQ. The CDR3 loop is CTSRSRTSGETQYF. The CDR3 DNA reads as TGTACCAGCCGGTCTCGGACTAGCGGAGAGACCCAGTACTTC.

This clonotype came up a few times. One end of the junction varies from germline; a read error may be responsible. The chain has TRBV12-3 or TRBV12-4 and TRBJ2-2; possible D gene TRBD2, 6 bases. The CDR3 spans 14 residues. Here the CDR3 DNA reads TGTGCCACCAGTGGAGGGGAGGTCACCGGGGAGCTGTTTTTT. Its protein product is CATSGGEVTGELFF.

The chain links TRBV4-1 to TRBJ2-4; 10 nucleotides agree with TRBD1. J gave up 0 bases and V 1 base, and 12 bases lay outside the gene matches. This CDR3 is built from 20 residues. From germline, CDR1 is MGHRA and CDR2 YSYEKL. CDR3 DNA sequence: TGCGCCAGCAGCCAAGTTCAGGGGACAGGGGAATCTTTAGCCAAAAACATTCAGTACTTC. Amino acid sequence: CASSQVQGTGESLAKNIQYF.

This clonotype was seen a handful of times. The chain carries TRBV27 and TRBJ2-5; 8 bases agree with TRBD1. The V gene end was trimmed by 2 bases and the J gene end by 1 base; junction bases not matched to a gene: 6. This CDR3 spans 16 amino acids. Looked up from germline, CDR1 is MNHEY and CDR2 is SMNVEV (reference sequence). CDR3 coding DNA: TGTGCCAGCAGTTTAAGCGGACAGGGTCCCCAAGAGACCCAGTACTTC. Protein: CASSLSGQGPQETQYF.

The rearrangement uses TRBV7-9 and TRBJ2-7; D gene unclear. CDR3 size: 13 residues. Germline CDR1 and CDR2: SEHNR and FQNEAQ (reference sequence). Trimming stripped 3 bases from V and 7 bases from J, with 13 bases between. Written as DNA, the CDR3 is TGTGCCAGCAGCTTCGACGAGCTATGGGAGCAGTACGTC. Translated, it gives CASSFDELWEQYV.

This clonotype was counted between two and nine times. The chain links TRBV9 to TRBJ2-7; D remains ambiguous. Germline CDR1 and CDR2: SGDLS and YYNGEE. With 0 bases removed from V and 2 bases from J, the gap between germline ends came to 9 bases. This CDR3 comprises 14 residues. The CDR3 DNA follows: TGTGCCAGCAGCGTAGGCCTGCTAGCCTACGAGCAGTACTTC. This sequence encodes CASSVGLLAYEQYF.

The chain joins TRBV7-9 to TRBJ2-7, with TRBD2 matching 11 bases. Germline V CDR1 and CDR2: SEHNR, FQNEAQ (reference sequence). The CDR3 has 16 residues. V was clipped by 3 bases and J by 3 bases; unmatched bases: 7. The CDR3 region is CASSFTGTSGDYEQYV. For the CDR3, the DNA is TGTGCCAGCAGCTTCACCGGGACTAGCGGCGACTACGAGCAGTACGTC.